Listed below are T cell receptor beta chains from one sample, sequenced in a study of CD8+CD57+ T cells in acquired aplastic anemia. TCRdb redid the calling of the reads with MiXCR, one entry per CDR3 protein. The sample records about 130,000 distinct CDR3 sequences, 41% being singletons. The sample comprised sorted CD4+, CD8+, or CD8+CD57+ T cells (not recorded which) from PBMCs. These receptors came from a human donor in good health, serving as a control. The CDR3 runs from the conserved cysteine through the conserved F or W. The D gene is left open where the match is weak. The size entry is marked missing in some rows and otherwise reads once, few, many or a size class.

CDR3 DNA,CDR3 protein,CDR3 length,J gene,D gene,clone size,V gene
TGCAGCGCTAGAGACCCACAGGGTTTCAACTATGGCTACACCTTC,CSARDPQGFNYGYTF,15,TRBJ1-2,.,.,TRBV20-1
TGCAGTGCTCTCGACAGGAACACTGAAGCTTTCTTT,CSALDRNTEAFF,12,TRBJ1-1,.,once,TRBV20-1
TGTGCCATCAGTGACGGAGCAGATACGCAGTATTTT,CAISDGADTQYF,12,TRBJ2-3,.,many,TRBV10-3
TGTGCCAGCAGCTGGCGGGGGGATAAGGATGGCTACACCTTC,CASSWRGDKDGYTF,14,TRBJ1-2,.,.,TRBV5-6
TGTGCCAGCAGCTTAGCGCCGGGGGAGCTAGAGACCCAGTACTTC,CASSLAPGELETQYF,15,TRBJ2-5,.,few,TRBV10-3
TGTGCCAGCAGGCCCGGGTACGGAAGCACTGAAGCTTTCTTT,CASRPGYGSTEAFF,14,TRBJ1-1,.,few,TRBV27
TGCAGTGCTAGAGTCGGGGCATATCACGAGCAGTACTTC,CSARVGAYHEQYF,13,TRBJ2-7,.,many,TRBV20-1
TGTGCCAGCAGCGTAGAGAGCGGGCCTACCTACGAGCAGTACTTC,CASSVESGPTYEQYF,15,TRBJ2-7,.,.,TRBV9
TGTGCCAGCAGTTACCTAGCGGGAGGGCCCCCCGGGGAGCTGTTTTTT,CASSYLAGGPPGELFF,16,TRBJ2-2,TRBD2,few,TRBV6-2/TRBV6-3
TGCAGTGCTAGAACACAGGGGGACCTTGGCTATGGCTACACCTTC,CSARTQGDLGYGYTF,15,TRBJ1-2,TRBD1,many,TRBV20-1
TGTGCCAGCTCTCAAAACAATGAGCAGTTCTTC,CASSQNNEQFF,11,TRBJ2-1,.,.,TRBV18
TGTGCCAGCAGCTCAGGGGGAAGCGAGACCCAGTACTTC,CASSSGGSETQYF,13,TRBJ2-5,TRBD1,few,TRBV7-2
TGTGCCAGCAGTGAATCCCCCGGAACTAACTATGGCTACACCTTC,CASSESPGTNYGYTF,15,TRBJ1-2,.,.,TRBV2
TGTGCCAGCAGCTTAGATCGATTGACTAGCGGGGGGTACAATGAGCAGTTCTTC,CASSLDRLTSGGYNEQFF,18,TRBJ2-1,TRBD2,.,TRBV7-9
TGTGCCAGCAGTCCTCGGATGGGACACCACTACGAGCAGTACTTC,CASSPRMGHHYEQYF,15,TRBJ2-7,.,many,TRBV27
TGTGCCAGCAGCCCAATGGGGGGGGGGTACAATGAGCAGTTCTTC,CASSPMGGGYNEQFF,15,TRBJ2-1,TRBD2,few,TRBV3-1
TGTGCCTGGAGTCGAGGGGGGGGACCCTACGAGCAGTACTTC,CAWSRGGGPYEQYF,14,TRBJ2-7,.,many,TRBV30
TGTGCCAACAGGGTGGGACGGGGGGCCCAGCAGTACTTC,CANRVGRGAQQYF,13,TRBJ2-7,.,.,TRBV27
TGTGCCAGCAGCCACGGACTGGGAGTGAACACTGAAGCTTTCTTT,CASSHGLGVNTEAFF,15,TRBJ1-1,.,many,TRBV3-1
TGCAGTGCTAGAGAGTTAGAGACAGGGGATAATTCACCCCTCCACTTT,CSARELETGDNSPLHF,16,TRBJ1-6,TRBD1,few,TRBV20-1
TGTGCCAGTAGTATTCCAGGGTCTACTGAGCAGTTCTTC,CASSIPGSTEQFF,13,TRBJ2-1,.,once,TRBV19
TGTGCCATCAGCAGAGGGGACTTCCGTATAATGGAAAAACTGTTTTTT,CAISRGDFRIMEKLFF,16,TRBJ1-4,.,.,TRBV15
TGTGCCACCAGTGGAGGGGACATTGAGACGCCAAATCAGCCCCAGCATTTT,CATSGGDIETPNQPQHF,17,TRBJ1-5,.,many,TRBV24-1
TGTGCCACTGCGGAACCGACAGGTGCTTTCTCCTACGAGCAGTACTTC,CATAEPTGAFSYEQYF,16,TRBJ2-7,.,.,TRBV15
TGCACCAGCAGCTTGGCGACCAAGAGCTATTATAGCAATCAGCCCCAGCATTTT,CTSSLATKSYYSNQPQHF,18,TRBJ1-5,.,.,TRBV5-1
TGTGCCAGTAGTATACCGGGACTACCAAGAGAGACCCAGTACTTC,CASSIPGLPRETQYF,15,TRBJ2-5,TRBD2,many,TRBV19
TGTGCCAGCAGCTTGGTACAGGGGGCCCCCTACGAGCAGTACTTC,CASSLVQGAPYEQYF,15,TRBJ2-7,TRBD1,many,TRBV5-5
TGTGCCAGCAATGGGGGGGCAACGTCACCCCTCCACTTT,CASNGGATSPLHF,13,TRBJ1-6,.,once,TRBV2
TGTGCCAGCATTCCGGGGCCGGAAGGGTCCTACGAGCAGTACTTC,CASIPGPEGSYEQYF,15,TRBJ2-7,.,many,TRBV2
TGTGCCAGCAGCCTCAGATCGGGTCTTACTAGGCCAAGCTCCTACAATGAGCAGTTCTTC,CASSLRSGLTRPSSYNEQFF,20,TRBJ2-1,.,many,TRBV4-2
TGTGCCACCAGCAGTCGGGGAAATGGCTACACCTTC,CATSSRGNGYTF,12,TRBJ1-2,.,.,TRBV15
TGTGCCAGCAGTTACGGCTACAGCTTAAATGAAAAACTGTTTTTT,CASSYGYSLNEKLFF,15,TRBJ1-4,.,.,TRBV6-5
TGTGCCAGCAGTTTCCGACAGGGGACCTACGAGCAGTACTTC,CASSFRQGTYEQYF,14,TRBJ2-7,TRBD1,once,TRBV19
TGTGCCAGCAGTGAGAGTTACGGGGCCAACGTCCTGACTTTC,CASSESYGANVLTF,14,TRBJ2-6,.,.,TRBV9
TGTGCCAGCAGCTTAGCGCCCCAGGGAGGGGAGACCCAGTACTTC,CASSLAPQGGETQYF,15,TRBJ2-5,TRBD2,.,TRBV5-5